The present T cell receptor (beta chain) was sequenced within a study of blood T cell repertoires in COVID-19 (TCRdb year 2020). Regarding the complete study: The collaborator samples originated in the United States, Italy and Spain and spanned the acute and convalescent phases of COVID-19. The prospective study material was composed of cDNA or gDNA derived from T cells, B-cell-depleted T cells, or PBMCs. The dataset comprised deeply sampled blood TCRbeta repertoires from subjects exposed to, actively infected with, or recovered from COVID-19. The repertoires were released in a freely available public database intended as a resource for research on the immune response to SARS-CoV-2. The samples were drawn from two sources: the first 160 participants of the ongoing ImmuneRACE study, and fewer than 1,500 subjects contributed by 6 global collaborators. The sample metadata nearly always contained a de-identified subject ID, COVID-19 status, age in years and sex. Where available, HLA class I and class II types were taken from metadata supplied by the sample provider and were not determined by assay-based typing.

Collaborating institutions collected whole blood in K2EDTA tubes following their own protocols. For TCRbeta analysis, collaborators shipped samples in one of three forms: frozen whole blood, isolated PBMCs, or DNA extracted from either of those sample types. This clone appeared once. This clone's antigen is unknown. Per-nucleotide qualities are absent, and no much larger clonotype sits a single base away. Broader findings and caveats from the paper: The quantity of clinical and demographic metadata differed by source and by participant and was supplied without curation.

TCRbeta CDR3 regions were amplified from genomic DNA by means of the immunoSEQ Assay, a bias-controlled multiplex PCR. In the original analysis: The number of nucleated cells in each sample was estimated by amplification of reference gene primers within the assay. To quantify the absolute abundance of each unique TCRbeta CDR3 rearrangement, sequence reads were collapsed and filtered. For each sample, productive Simpson clonality was calculated as the square root of Simpson's diversity index across productive rearrangements. Here the immuneACCESS table is served through TCRdb, limited to in-frame sequences with V and J called. Missing clones are a known gap in these copies; in checked studies unresolved V genes cover under half, and the rest lacks a known reason. The V and J calls and clone size come from that table; D and trimming were worked out from the DNA. The sample records about 310,000 clones, around 87% of which are singletons. 1% of the sample rests with the top ten.

CDR1 and CDR2 (LNHDA, SQIVND) derive from the germline V gene (reference sequence). The junction carries 10 bases between V and J, which are trimmed by 3 bases and 2 bases respectively. Spanning cysteine to phenylalanine, the CDR3 consists of 14 amino acids. Only CDR3 DNA remains: 42 bases, in frame from the first base. The receptor was isolated from a man in his fifties with active or convalescent COVID-19. The chain was built from TRBV19 and TRBJ1-2; the D gene is possibly TRBD1, with 6 bases matching. The specimen was peripheral blood. The CDR3 protein is CASSMRRGNYGYTF. At the DNA level, the sequence is TGTGCCAGTAGTATGCGCAGGGGCAACTATGGCTACACCTTC.